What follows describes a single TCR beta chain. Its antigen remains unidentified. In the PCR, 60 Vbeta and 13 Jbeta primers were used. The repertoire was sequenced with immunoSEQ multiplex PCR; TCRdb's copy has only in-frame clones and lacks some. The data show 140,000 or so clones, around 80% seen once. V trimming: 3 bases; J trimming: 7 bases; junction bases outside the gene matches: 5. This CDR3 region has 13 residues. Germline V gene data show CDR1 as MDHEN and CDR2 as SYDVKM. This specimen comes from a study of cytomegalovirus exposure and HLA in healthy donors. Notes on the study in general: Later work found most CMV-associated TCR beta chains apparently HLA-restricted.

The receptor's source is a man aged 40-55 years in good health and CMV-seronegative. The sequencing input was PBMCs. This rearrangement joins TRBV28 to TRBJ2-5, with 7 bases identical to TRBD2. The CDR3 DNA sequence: TGTGCCAGCAGTTTCCGGGGGGTCGGGACCCAGTACTTC. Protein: CASSFRGVGTQYF.